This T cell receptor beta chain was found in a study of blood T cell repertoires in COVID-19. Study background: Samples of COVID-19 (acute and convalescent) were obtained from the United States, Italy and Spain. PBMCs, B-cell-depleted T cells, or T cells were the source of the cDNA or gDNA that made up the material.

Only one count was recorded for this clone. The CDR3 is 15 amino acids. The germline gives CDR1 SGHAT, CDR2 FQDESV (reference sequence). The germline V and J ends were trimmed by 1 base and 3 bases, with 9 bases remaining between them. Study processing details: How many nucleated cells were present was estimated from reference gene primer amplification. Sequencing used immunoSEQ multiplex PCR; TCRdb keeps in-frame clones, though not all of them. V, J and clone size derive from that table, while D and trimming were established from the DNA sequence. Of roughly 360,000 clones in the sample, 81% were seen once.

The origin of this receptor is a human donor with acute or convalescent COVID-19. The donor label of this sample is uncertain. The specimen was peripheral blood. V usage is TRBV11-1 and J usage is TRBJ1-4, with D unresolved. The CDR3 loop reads CASSLGTQANEKLFF. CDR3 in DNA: TGTGCCAGCAGCTTAGGAACTCAGGCTAATGAAAAACTGTTTTTT.